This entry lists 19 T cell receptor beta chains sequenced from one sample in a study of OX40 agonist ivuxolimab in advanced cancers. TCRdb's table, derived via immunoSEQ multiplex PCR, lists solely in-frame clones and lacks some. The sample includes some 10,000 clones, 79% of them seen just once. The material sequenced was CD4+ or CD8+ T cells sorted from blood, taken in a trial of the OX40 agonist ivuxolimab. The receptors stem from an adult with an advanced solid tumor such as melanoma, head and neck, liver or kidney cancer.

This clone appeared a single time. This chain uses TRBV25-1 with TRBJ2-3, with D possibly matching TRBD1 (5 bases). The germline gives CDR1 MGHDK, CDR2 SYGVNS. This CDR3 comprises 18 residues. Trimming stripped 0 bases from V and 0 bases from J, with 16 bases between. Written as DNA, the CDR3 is TGTGCCAGCAGTGAATACAGGGTTCAGCCTAATAGCACAGATACGCAGTATTTT. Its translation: CASSEYRVQPNSTDTQYF.

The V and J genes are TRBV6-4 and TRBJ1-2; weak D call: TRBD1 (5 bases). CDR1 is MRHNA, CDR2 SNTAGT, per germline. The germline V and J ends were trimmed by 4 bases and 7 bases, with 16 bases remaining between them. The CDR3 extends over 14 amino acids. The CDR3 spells CASSAGPGVSGYTF. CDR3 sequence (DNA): TGTGCCAGCAGTGCGGGGCCAGGAGTGAGTGGCTACACCTTC.

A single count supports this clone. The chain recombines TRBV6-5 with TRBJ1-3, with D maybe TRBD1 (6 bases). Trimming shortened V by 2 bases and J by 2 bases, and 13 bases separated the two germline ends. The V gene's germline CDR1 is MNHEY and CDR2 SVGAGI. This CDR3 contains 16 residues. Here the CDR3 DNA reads TGTGCCAGCAGTTACGTTTGGGGGCCCACTGGAAACACCATATATTTT. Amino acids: CASSYVWGPTGNTIYF.

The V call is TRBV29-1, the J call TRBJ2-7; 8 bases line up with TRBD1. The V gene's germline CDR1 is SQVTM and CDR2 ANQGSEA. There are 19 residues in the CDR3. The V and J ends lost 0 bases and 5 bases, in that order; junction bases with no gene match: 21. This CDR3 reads CSVEDGVGTGRGSTNEQYF. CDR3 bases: TGCAGCGTTGAAGATGGGGTGGGGACAGGCCGAGGGTCTACAAACGAGCAGTACTTC.

CDR3 amino acids: CASSDDRAPMVSYEQYF. CDR3 coding DNA: TGTGCCAGCAGTGATGACAGGGCCCCCATGGTCTCCTACGAGCAGTACTTC. This rearrangement joins TRBV28 to TRBJ2-7, with 7 positions matching TRBD1. The V segment lost 5 bases and the J segment 0 bases; nucleotides outside the gene matches: 13. The CDR3 totals 17 residues. Germline V lookup: CDR1 MDHEN, CDR2 SYDVKM.

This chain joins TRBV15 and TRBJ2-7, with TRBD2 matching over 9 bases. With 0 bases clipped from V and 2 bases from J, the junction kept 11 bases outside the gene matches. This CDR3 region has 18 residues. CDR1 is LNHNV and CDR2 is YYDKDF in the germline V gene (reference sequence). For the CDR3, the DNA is TGTGCCACCAGCAGAGATGCCCTCACTAGCGGGCTAACCTACGAGCAGTACTTC. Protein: CATSRDALTSGLTYEQYF.

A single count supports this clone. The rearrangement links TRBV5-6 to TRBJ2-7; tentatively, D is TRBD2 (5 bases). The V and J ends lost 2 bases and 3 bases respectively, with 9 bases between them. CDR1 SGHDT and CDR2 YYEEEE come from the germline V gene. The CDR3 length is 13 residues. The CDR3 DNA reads TGTGCCAGCAGCTTCGGGAACCTCTACGAGCAGTACTTC. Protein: CASSFGNLYEQYF.

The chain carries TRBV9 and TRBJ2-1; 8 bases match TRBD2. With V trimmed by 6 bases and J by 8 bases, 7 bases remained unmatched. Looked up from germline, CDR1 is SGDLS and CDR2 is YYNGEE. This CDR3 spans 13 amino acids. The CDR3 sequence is CASNPSGLDEQFF. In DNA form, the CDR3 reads TGTGCCAGCAACCCTAGCGGGCTGGATGAGCAGTTCTTC.

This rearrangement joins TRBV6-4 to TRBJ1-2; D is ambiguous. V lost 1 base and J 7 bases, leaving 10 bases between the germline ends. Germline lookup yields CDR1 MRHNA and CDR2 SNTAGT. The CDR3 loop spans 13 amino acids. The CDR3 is CASSDYPFVGYTF. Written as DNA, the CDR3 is TGTGCCAGCAGTGACTACCCCTTTGTTGGCTACACCTTC.

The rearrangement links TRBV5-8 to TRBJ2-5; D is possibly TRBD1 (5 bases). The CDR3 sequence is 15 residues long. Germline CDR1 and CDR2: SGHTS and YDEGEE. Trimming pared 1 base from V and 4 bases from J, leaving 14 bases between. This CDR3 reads CASSLLAERGETQYF. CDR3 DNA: TGTGCCAGCAGCTTGCTGGCAGAAAGGGGAGAGACCCAGTACTTC.

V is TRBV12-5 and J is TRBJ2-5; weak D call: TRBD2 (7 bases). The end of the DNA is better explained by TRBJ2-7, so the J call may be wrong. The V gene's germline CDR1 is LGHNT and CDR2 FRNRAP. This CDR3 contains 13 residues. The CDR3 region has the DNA TGTGCTAGTGAGGGGGGGATTTTCTACGAGCAGTACTTC. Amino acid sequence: CASEGGIFYEQYF.

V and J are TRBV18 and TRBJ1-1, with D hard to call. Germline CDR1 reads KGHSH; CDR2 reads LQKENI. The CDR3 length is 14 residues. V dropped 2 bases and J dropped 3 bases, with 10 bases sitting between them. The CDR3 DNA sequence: TGTGCCAGCTCACCAGCGGATTCGTACACTGAAGCTTTCTTT. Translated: CASSPADSYTEAFF.

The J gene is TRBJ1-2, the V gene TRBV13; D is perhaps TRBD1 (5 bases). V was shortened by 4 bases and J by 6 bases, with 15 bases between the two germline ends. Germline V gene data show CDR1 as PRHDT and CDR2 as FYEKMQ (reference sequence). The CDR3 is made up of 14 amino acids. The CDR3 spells CASSSPTEGDGYTF. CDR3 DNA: TGTGCCAGCAGCTCCCCGACAGAAGGAGATGGCTACACCTTC. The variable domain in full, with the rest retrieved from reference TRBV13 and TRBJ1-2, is AAGVIQSPRHLIKEKRETATLKCYPIPRHDTVYWYQQGPGQDPQFLISFYEKMQSDKGSIPDRFSAQQFSDYHSELNMSSLELGDSALYFCASSSPTEGDGYTFGSGTRLTVV.

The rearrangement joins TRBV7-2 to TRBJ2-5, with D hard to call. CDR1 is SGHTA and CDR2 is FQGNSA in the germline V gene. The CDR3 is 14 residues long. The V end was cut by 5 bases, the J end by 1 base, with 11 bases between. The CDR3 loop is CASSLYQAQETQYF. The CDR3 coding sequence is TGTGCCAGCAGCCTATACCAGGCCCAAGAGACCCAGTACTTC.

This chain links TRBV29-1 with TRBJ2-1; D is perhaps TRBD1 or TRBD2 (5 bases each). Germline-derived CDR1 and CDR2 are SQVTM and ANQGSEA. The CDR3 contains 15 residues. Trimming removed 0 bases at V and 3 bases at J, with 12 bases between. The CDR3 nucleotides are TGCAGCGTTGAAGATCGGGGCGGTAACTACAATGAGCAGTTCTTC. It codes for CSVEDRGGNYNEQFF.

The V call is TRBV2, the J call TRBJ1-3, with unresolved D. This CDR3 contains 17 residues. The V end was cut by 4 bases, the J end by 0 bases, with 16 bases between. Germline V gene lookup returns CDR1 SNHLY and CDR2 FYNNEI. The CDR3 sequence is CASSGLIVGSSGNTIYF. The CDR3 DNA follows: TGTGCCAGCAGTGGCTTAATTGTCGGGAGCTCTGGAAACACCATATATTTT.

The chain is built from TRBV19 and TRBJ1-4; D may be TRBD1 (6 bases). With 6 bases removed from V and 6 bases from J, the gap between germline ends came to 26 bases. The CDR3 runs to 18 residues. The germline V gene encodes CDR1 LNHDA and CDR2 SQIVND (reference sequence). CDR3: CASRTWGQTGIVDEKLFF. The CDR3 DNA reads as TGTGCCAGTAGGACCTGGGGGCAAACCGGTATAGTAGATGAAAAACTGTTTTTT.

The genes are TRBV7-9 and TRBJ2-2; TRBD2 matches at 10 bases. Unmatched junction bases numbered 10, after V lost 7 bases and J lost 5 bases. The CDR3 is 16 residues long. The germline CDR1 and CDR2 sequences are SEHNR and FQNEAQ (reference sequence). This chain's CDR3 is CASNPSSGGRTGELFF. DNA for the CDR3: TGTGCCAGCAACCCAAGTAGCGGGGGGAGGACCGGGGAGCTGTTTTTT.

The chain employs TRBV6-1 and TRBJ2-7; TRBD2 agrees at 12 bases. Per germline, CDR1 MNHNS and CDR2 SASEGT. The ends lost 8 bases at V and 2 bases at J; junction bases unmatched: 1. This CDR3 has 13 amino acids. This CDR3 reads CASRLAGAYEQYF. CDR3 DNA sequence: TGTGCCAGCCGACTAGCGGGAGCCTACGAGCAGTACTTC.